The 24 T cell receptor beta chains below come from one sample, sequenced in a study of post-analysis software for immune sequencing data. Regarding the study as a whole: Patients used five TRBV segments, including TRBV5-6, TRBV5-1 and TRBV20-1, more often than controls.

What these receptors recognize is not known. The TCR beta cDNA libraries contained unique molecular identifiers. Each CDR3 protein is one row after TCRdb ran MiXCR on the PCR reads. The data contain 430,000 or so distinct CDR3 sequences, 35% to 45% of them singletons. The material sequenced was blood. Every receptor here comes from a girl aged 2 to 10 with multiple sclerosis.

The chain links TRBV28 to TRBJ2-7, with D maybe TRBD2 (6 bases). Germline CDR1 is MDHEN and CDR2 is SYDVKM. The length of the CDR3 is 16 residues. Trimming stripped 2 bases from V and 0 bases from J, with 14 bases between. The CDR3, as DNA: TGTGCCAGCAGTTTACTCGGAGGGGAGGCCTCCTACGAGCAGTACTTC. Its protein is CASSLLGGEASYEQYF.

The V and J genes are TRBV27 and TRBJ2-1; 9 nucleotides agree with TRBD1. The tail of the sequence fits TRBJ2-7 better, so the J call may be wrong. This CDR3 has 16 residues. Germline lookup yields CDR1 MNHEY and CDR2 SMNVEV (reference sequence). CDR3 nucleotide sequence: TGTGCCAGCAGTGACCTGGGGACAGGGAAGAACTACGAGCAGTACTTC. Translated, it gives CASSDLGTGKNYEQYF.

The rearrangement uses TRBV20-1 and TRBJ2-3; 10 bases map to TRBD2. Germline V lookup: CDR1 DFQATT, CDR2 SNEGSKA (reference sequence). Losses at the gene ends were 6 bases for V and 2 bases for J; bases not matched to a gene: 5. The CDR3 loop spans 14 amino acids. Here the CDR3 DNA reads TGCAGTGCGCACGGGACTAGCGTCACAGATACGCAGTATTTT. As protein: CSAHGTSVTDTQYF.

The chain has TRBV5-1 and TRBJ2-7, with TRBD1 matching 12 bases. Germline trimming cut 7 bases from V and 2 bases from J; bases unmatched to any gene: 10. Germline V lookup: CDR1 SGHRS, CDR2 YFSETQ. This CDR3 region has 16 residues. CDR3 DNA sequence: TGCGCCAGCTTCCCGGGACAGGGGGCTTCGGCCTACGAGCAGTACTTC. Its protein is CASFPGQGASAYEQYF.

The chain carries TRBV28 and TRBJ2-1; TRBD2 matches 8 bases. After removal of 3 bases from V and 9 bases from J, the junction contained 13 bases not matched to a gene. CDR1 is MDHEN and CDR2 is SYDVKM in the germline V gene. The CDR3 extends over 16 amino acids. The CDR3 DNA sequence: TGTGCCAGCAGTTTCGGGGGTAGCGGGAAAGAGGGTGAGCAGTTCTTC. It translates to CASSFGGSGKEGEQFF.

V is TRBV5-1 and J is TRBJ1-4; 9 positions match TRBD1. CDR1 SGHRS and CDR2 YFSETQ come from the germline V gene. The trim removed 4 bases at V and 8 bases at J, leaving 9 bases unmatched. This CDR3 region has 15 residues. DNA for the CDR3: TGCGCCAGCAGCCCGACCGGGACAGGGAGGGAAAAACTGTTTTTT. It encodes CASSPTGTGREKLFF.

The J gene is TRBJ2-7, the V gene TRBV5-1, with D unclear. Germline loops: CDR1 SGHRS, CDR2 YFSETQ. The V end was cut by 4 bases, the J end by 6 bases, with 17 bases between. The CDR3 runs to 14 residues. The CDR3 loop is CASSTEGGCSEQYF. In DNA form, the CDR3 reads TGCGCCAGCAGCACGGAAGGTGGGTGTAGCGAGCAGTACTTC.

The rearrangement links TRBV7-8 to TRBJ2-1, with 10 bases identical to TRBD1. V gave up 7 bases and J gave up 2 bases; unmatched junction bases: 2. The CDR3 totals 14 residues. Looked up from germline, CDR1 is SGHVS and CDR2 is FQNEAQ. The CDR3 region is CASNGQGAYNEQFF. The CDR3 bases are TGTGCCAGCAACGGACAGGGGGCCTACAATGAGCAGTTCTTC.

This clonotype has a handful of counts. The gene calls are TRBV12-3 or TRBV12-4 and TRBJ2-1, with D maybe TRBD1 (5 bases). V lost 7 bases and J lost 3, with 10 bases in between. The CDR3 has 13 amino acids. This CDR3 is CASNPGLYNEQFF. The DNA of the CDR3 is TGTGCCAGCAACCCAGGGCTCTACAATGAGCAGTTCTTC.

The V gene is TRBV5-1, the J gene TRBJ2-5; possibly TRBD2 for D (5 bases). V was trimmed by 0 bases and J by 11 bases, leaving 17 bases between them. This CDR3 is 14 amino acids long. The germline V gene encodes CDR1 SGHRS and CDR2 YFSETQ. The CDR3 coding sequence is TGCGCCAGCAGCTTGGGGGTGATTCGGGATGAGCAGTACTTC. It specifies CASSLGVIRDEQYF.

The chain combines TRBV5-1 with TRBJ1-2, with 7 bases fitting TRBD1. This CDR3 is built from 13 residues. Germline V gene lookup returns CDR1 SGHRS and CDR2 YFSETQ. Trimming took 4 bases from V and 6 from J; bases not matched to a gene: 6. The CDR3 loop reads CASSLTGNDGYTF. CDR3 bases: TGCGCCAGCAGCCTGACAGGGAATGATGGCTACACCTTC.

For the CDR3, the DNA is TGTGCCAGCAGTTCGCGGCAGGGGGTTAGCACAGATACGCAGTATTTT. The encoded protein is CASSSRQGVSTDTQYF. The chain employs TRBV12-3 or TRBV12-4 and TRBJ2-3; 7 bases are shared with TRBD1. The CDR3 is 16 residues long. The trim removed 4 bases at V and 0 bases at J, leaving 7 bases unmatched.

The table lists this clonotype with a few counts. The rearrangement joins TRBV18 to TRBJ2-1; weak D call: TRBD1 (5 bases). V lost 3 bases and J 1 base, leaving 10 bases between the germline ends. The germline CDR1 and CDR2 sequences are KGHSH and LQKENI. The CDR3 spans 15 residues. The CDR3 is CASSPLRDSYNEQFF. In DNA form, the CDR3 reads TGTGCCAGCTCACCTCTCAGGGATTCCTACAATGAGCAGTTCTTC.

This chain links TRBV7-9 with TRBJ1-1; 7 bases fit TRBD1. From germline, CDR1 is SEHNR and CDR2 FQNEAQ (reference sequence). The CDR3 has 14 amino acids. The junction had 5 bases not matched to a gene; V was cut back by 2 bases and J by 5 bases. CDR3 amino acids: CASSLTTGRTEAFF. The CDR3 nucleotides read TGTGCCAGCAGCTTAACGACAGGGCGGACTGAAGCTTTCTTT.

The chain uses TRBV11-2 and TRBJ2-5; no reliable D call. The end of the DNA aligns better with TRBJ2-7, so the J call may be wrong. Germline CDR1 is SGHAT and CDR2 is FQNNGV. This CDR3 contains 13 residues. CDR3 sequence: CASRAPADTEQYF. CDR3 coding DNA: TGTGCCAGCAGAGCGCCGGCTGATACCGAGCAGTACTTC.

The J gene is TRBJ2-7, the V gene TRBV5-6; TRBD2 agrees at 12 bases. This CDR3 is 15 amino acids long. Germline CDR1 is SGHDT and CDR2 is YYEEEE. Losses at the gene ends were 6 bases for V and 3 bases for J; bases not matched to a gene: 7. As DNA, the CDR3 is TGTGCCAGCACCATCGGACTAGCGGGGAACTACGAGCAGTACTTC. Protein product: CASTIGLAGNYEQYF.

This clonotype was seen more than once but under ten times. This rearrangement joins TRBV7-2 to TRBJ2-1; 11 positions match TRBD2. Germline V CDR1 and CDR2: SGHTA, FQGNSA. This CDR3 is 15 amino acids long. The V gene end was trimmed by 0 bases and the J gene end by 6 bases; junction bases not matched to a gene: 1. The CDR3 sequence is CASSLAGTSGNEQFF. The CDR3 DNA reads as TGTGCCAGCAGCTTAGCGGGGACTAGCGGCAATGAGCAGTTCTTC.

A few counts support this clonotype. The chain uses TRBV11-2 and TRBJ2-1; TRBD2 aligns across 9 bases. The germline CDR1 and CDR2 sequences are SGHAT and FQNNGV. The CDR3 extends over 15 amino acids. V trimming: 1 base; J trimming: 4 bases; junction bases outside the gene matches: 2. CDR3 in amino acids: CASSLGTSDYNEQFF. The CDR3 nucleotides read TGTGCCAGCAGCTTAGGGACTAGCGATTACAATGAGCAGTTCTTC.

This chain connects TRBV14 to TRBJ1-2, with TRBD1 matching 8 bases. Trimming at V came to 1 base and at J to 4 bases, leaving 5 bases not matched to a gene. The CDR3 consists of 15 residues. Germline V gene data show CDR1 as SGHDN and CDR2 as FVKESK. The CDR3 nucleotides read TGTGCCAGCAGCCAAGTAGGGACAGGTGCCTATGGCTACACCTTC. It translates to CASSQVGTGAYGYTF.

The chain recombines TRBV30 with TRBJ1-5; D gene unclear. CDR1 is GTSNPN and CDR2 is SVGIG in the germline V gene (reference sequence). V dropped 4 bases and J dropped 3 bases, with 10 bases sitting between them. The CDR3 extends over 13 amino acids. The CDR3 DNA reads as TGTGCCTGGACTTCGGGTATCAATCAGCCCCAGCATTTT. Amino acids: CAWTSGINQPQHF.

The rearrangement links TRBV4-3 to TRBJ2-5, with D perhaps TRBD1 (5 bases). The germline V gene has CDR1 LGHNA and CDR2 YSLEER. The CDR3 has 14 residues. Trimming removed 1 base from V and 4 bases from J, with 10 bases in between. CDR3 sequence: CASSQGHGAETQYF. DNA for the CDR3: TGCGCCAGCAGCCAAGGACATGGGGCAGAGACCCAGTACTTC.

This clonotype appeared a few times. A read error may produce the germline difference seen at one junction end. CDR3 nucleotide sequence: TGTGCCAGCACCCCAGCAGAGGGTTGGGCCAACGCCCTGACTTTC. Translated: CASTPAEGWANALTF. The rearrangement links TRBV28 to TRBJ2-6; tentative D call: TRBD2 (5 bases). Germline CDR1 is MDHEN and CDR2 is SYDVKM. This CDR3 spans 15 amino acids.

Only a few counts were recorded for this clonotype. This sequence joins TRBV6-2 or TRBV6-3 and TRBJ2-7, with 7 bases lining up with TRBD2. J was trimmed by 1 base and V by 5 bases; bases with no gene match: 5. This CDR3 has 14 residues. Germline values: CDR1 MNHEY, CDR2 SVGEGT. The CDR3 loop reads CASSPAGRSYEQYF. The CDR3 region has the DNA TGTGCCAGCAGTCCAGCGGGAAGATCCTACGAGCAGTACTTC.

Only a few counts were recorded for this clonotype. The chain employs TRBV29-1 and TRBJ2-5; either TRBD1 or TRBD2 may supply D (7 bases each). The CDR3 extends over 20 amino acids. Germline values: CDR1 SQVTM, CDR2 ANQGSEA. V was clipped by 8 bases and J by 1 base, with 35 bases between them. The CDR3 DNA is TGCAGCTCAACCCCAGGGGGGGAGCAATCTATATCCTTATTCCAAGAGACCCAGTACTTC. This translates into CSSTPGGEQSISLFQETQYF.